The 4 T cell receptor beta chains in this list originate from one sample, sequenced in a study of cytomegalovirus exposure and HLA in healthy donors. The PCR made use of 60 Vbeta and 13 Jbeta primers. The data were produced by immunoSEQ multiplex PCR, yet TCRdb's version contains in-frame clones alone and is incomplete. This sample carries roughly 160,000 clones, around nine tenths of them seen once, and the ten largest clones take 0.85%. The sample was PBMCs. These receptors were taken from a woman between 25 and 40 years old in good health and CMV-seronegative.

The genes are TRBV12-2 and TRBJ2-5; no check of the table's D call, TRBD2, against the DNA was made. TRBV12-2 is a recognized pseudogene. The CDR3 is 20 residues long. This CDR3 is CASRLREGLAGDCQEETQYF. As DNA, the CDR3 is TGTGCAAGTCGCTTGAGGGAGGGACTAGCGGGGGACTGTCAGGAAGAGACCCAGTACTTC.

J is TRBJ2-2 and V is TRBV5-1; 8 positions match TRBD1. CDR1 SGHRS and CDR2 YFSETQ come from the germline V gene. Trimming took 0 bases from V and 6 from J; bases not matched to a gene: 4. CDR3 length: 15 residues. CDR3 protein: CASSLGTGYAGELFF. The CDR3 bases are TGCGCCAGCAGCTTGGGGACAGGGTATGCCGGGGAGCTGTTTTTT.

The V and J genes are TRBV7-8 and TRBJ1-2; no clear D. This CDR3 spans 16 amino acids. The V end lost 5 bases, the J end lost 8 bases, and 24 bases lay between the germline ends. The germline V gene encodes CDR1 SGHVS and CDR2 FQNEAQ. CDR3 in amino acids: CASSPPEGLGISGYTF. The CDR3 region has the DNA TGTGCCAGCAGCCCCCCTGAGGGATTAGGGATCTCCGGCTACACCTTC.

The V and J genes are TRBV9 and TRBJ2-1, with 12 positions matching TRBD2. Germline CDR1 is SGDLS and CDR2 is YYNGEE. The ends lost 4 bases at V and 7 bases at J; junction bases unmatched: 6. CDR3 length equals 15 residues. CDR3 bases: TGTGCCAGCAGCCCCGGGACTAGCGGGTTGAATGAGCAGTTCTTC. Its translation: CASSPGTSGLNEQFF.